The 22 T cell receptor beta chains presented below share a single source sample, sequenced in a study of blood T cell repertoires in COVID-19. The assay was immunoSEQ multiplex PCR, and TCRdb's table has in-frame clones only and misses some. The data show under 500,000 clones, more than 85% seen once. Material: peripheral blood. Receptor source: a woman in her thirties with acute or convalescent COVID-19.

This clone was observed once. This chain links TRBV20-1 with TRBJ2-3; TRBD2 agrees at 11 bases. The CDR3 is 18 residues long. V lost 3 bases and J lost 0; bases outside the gene matches: 11. Germline values: CDR1 DFQATT, CDR2 SNEGSKA (reference sequence). The CDR3: CSASATSGGVSSTDTQYF. DNA for the CDR3: TGCAGTGCTAGTGCAACTAGCGGGGGCGTCTCTAGCACAGATACGCAGTATTTT.

This clone was picked up one time. V and J are TRBV27 and TRBJ2-1; 8 nucleotides line up with TRBD1. The CDR3 runs to 17 residues. V shed 5 bases, J shed 4 bases, and the junction held 13 bases outside the gene matches. Looked up from germline, CDR1 is MNHEY and CDR2 is SMNVEV (reference sequence). The CDR3 here is CASSASGQGGLYNEQFF. CDR3 nucleotides: TGTGCCAGCAGTGCCTCCGGACAGGGCGGGCTTTACAATGAGCAGTTCTTC.

The chain couples TRBV9 to TRBJ2-7, with TRBD1 matching 7 bases. The CDR3 contains 15 residues. After removal of 4 bases from V and 2 bases from J, the junction contained 9 bases not matched to a gene. Germline assignment: CDR1 SGDLS and CDR2 YYNGEE. The CDR3 sequence: CASSPGADRAYEQYF. The CDR3 DNA follows: TGTGCCAGCAGCCCAGGGGCCGACAGGGCCTACGAGCAGTACTTC.

This clone has more than one count but fewer than ten. The V gene is TRBV2, the J gene TRBJ1-5; TRBD1 is a possible D gene (6 bases). Germline V gene data show CDR1 as SNHLY and CDR2 as FYNNEI. The V gene lost 1 base and the J gene lost 7 bases, with 14 bases spanning the gap. The CDR3 runs to 15 residues. The CDR3: CASSEEAPGVQPQHF. CDR3 nucleotides: TGTGCCAGCAGTGAAGAGGCTCCAGGGGTACAGCCCCAGCATTTT.

The chain is built from TRBV6-2 or TRBV6-3 and TRBJ2-2, with 11 nucleotides matching TRBD2. The CDR3 runs to 18 residues. With V trimmed by 2 bases and J by 5 bases, 10 bases remained unmatched. Germline CDR1 MNHEY, CDR2 SVGEGT. This CDR3 is CASSYAPSSGGPTGELFF. The DNA of the CDR3 is TGTGCCAGCAGTTACGCCCCTTCTAGCGGGGGGCCAACCGGGGAGCTGTTTTTT.

The chain combines TRBV14 with TRBJ1-1, with TRBD1 matching 8 bases. This CDR3 region has 15 residues. CDR1 SGHDN and CDR2 FVKESK come from the germline V gene. V shed 4 bases, J shed 0 bases, and the junction held 4 bases outside the gene matches. CDR3: CASSPGGSMNTEAFF. Here the CDR3 DNA reads TGTGCCAGCAGCCCAGGGGGCAGCATGAACACTGAAGCTTTCTTT.

The V call is TRBV14, the J call TRBJ2-7; D is perhaps TRBD1 (5 bases). This CDR3 spans 13 amino acids. The germline V gene has CDR1 SGHDN and CDR2 FVKESK. V was pared by 1 base and J by 6 bases, with 10 bases between. The CDR3 DNA follows: TGTGCCAGCAGCCAAGGAATGGGGCGCGAGCAGTACTTC. Protein: CASSQGMGREQYF.

This clone was counted only a few times. CDR3 in amino acids: CASSLQKGAPLHF. CDR3 nucleotides: TGTGCCAGCAGCTTACAGAAAGGGGCACCCCTCCACTTT. The chain uses TRBV7-3 and TRBJ1-6; maybe TRBD1 (5 bases). This CDR3 has 13 amino acids. V was trimmed by 2 bases and J by 11 bases, leaving 10 bases between them. CDR1 is SGHTA, CDR2 FQGTGA, per germline.

The CDR3 here is CASSDSGGDTQYF. The CDR3 DNA follows: TGTGCCAGCAGTGATAGCGGGGGAGATACGCAGTATTTT. V usage is TRBV2 and J usage is TRBJ2-3, with 9 nucleotides matching TRBD2. The J segment lost 5 bases and the V segment lost 3 bases, leaving 0 bases of the junction unmatched. CDR1 is SNHLY, CDR2 FYNNEI, per germline. This CDR3 has 13 residues.

This clone was detected once. The CDR3: CASSHKTGRAEAFF. CDR3 nucleotides: TGTGCCAGCAGTCATAAAACAGGGCGCGCTGAAGCTTTCTTT. The chain links TRBV6-5 to TRBJ1-1; possible D gene TRBD1, 6 bases. Germline-derived CDR1 and CDR2 are MNHEY and SVGAGI. V dropped 5 bases and J dropped 6 bases, with 16 bases sitting between them. The CDR3 has 14 residues.

The genes are TRBV12-3 or TRBV12-4 and TRBJ2-2; D is uncertain. The length of the CDR3 is 11 residues. With 6 bases removed from V and 6 bases from J, the gap between germline ends came to 5 bases. The CDR3 DNA sequence: TGTGCCAGCAGGATAGCCGGGGAGCTGTTTTTT. This encodes CASRIAGELFF.

The chain couples TRBV28 to TRBJ2-7, with D possibly being TRBD1 (6 bases). The ends were cut back, 6 bases at V and 0 bases at J, with 18 bases in the middle. The CDR3 extends over 16 amino acids. From germline, CDR1 is MDHEN and CDR2 SYDVKM. CDR3 nucleotides: TGTGCCAGCAGCCCGGAAGGGGCAGGGGACTCCTACGAGCAGTACTTC. Its protein is CASSPEGAGDSYEQYF.

This chain joins TRBV27 and TRBJ1-5; TRBD1 matches at 7 bases. Losses at the gene ends were 8 bases for V and 1 base for J; bases not matched to a gene: 2. This CDR3 spans 13 amino acids. The germline gives CDR1 MNHEY, CDR2 SMNVEV (reference sequence). The CDR3 bases are TGTGCCAGCGGGGACAGCAGCAATCAGCCCCAGCATTTT. This translates into CASGDSSNQPQHF.

This clone appeared once. The chain is built from TRBV11-2 and TRBJ2-7; no clear D gene. The CDR3 covers 11 residues. Trimming stripped 5 bases from V and 4 bases from J, with 6 bases between. The germline V gene encodes CDR1 SGHAT and CDR2 FQNNGV. The CDR3 coding sequence is TGTGCCAGCAGCCCCCTGTACGAGCAGTACTTC. Translated, it gives CASSPLYEQYF.

The V and J genes are TRBV7-6 and TRBJ1-2, with TRBD1 matching 9 bases. Germline CDR1 SGHVS, CDR2 FNYEAQ. CDR3 length: 15 residues. Trimming at V came to 5 bases and at J to 8 bases, leaving 12 bases not matched to a gene. The CDR3 is CASSPTGQGIGGYTF. The CDR3 nucleotides read TGTGCCAGCAGCCCAACGGGACAGGGTATCGGCGGCTACACCTTC.

The chain employs TRBV5-1 and TRBJ2-2, with a weak D call TRBD1 (5 bases). This CDR3 comprises 16 residues. Germline V gene data show CDR1 as SGHRS and CDR2 as YFSETQ. The germline V and J ends were trimmed by 7 bases and 0 bases, with 16 bases remaining between them. Written as DNA, the CDR3 is TGCGCCAGCCGGATAAGTAGGGGCGCGAACACCGGGGAGCTGTTTTTT. Amino acids: CASRISRGANTGELFF. The full variable domain, its missing parts supplied by reference TRBV5-1 and TRBJ2-2, is KAGVTQTPRYLIKTRGQQVTLSCSPISGHRSVSWYQQTPGQGLQFLFEYFSETQRNKGNFPGRFSGRQFSNSRSEMNVSTLELGDSALYLCASRISRGANTGELFFGEGSRLTVL.

For the CDR3, the DNA is TGTGCCAGCACCGCTACCACAGGGGGTGTCGAGCAGTACTTC. It translates to CASTATTGGVEQYF. This chain links TRBV28 with TRBJ2-7; 8 bases line up with TRBD1. V shed 7 bases and J 6 bases; nucleotides not matched to a gene: 11. The germline gives CDR1 MDHEN, CDR2 SYDVKM. The CDR3 runs 14 residues. Full variable domain (outside the CDR3, taken from reference TRBV28 and TRBJ2-7): DVKVTQSSRYLVKRTGEKVFLECVQDMDHENMFWYRQDPGLGLRLIYFSYDVKMKEKGDIPEGYSVSREKKERFSLILESASTNQTSMYLCASTATTGGVEQYFGPGTRLTVT.

DNA of the CDR3: TGTGCCAGCAGTACCGGGACTGCGTCCTACAATGAGCAGTTCTTC. Its protein is CASSTGTASYNEQFF. The chain recombines TRBV6-6 with TRBJ2-1; possible D gene TRBD2, 6 bases. V was clipped by 5 bases and J by 1 base, with 12 bases between them. In germline, CDR1 is MNHNY, CDR2 SVGAGI (reference sequence). This CDR3 is 15 amino acids long.

The rearrangement joins TRBV6-5 to TRBJ2-5; D is possibly TRBD2 (6 bases). There are 14 residues in the CDR3. V was clipped by 1 base and J by 9 bases, with 15 bases between them. Germline CDR1 reads MNHEY; CDR2 reads SVGAGI. CDR3 residues: CASSYFDATGAQYF. Here the CDR3 DNA reads TGTGCCAGCAGTTACTTCGACGCCACGGGGGCCCAGTACTTC.

This sequence joins TRBV7-9 and TRBJ2-5, with 7 bases aligning to TRBD2. CDR3 length: 16 amino acids. The junction had 12 bases not matched to a gene; V was cut back by 5 bases and J by 3 bases. Germline V gene lookup returns CDR1 SEHNR and CDR2 FQNEAQ (reference sequence). In nucleotides, the CDR3 is TGTGCCAGCAGCCTCAAGGTGGCTAGCGGTAAAGAGACCCAGTACTTC. It specifies CASSLKVASGKETQYF.

The rearrangement joins TRBV5-6 to TRBJ1-4; 10 nucleotides line up with TRBD1. The CDR3 has 16 amino acids. V dropped 3 bases and J dropped 7; count of bases not matched to a gene: 9. Germline assignment: CDR1 SGHDT and CDR2 YYEEEE. DNA of the CDR3: TGTGCCAGCAGCTGGGGACGACAGGGGGCGCTTGAAAAACTGTTTTTT. Protein: CASSWGRQGALEKLFF.

V gene TRBV5-1 combines with J gene TRBJ2-5, with TRBD1 matching 12 bases. CDR1 SGHRS and CDR2 YFSETQ come from the germline V gene. This CDR3 is built from 16 residues. Unmatched junction bases numbered 9, after V lost 4 bases and J lost 5 bases. The CDR3 DNA reads TGCGCCAGCAGCGCGCCGGGACAGGGGGCAGGGGAGACCCAGTACTTC. It is translated as CASSAPGQGAGETQYF. The complete variable domain, with remaining parts taken from reference TRBV5-1 and TRBJ2-5, reads KAGVTQTPRYLIKTRGQQVTLSCSPISGHRSVSWYQQTPGQGLQFLFEYFSETQRNKGNFPGRFSGRQFSNSRSEMNVSTLELGDSALYLCASSAPGQGAGETQYFGPGTRLLVL.